This is a list of T cell receptor beta chains from one sample in a study of OX40 agonist ivuxolimab in advanced cancers. Measured with immunoSEQ multiplex PCR; TCRdb has only the in-frame clones, and not every one. The sample includes 90,000 to 100,000 clones, roughly nine tenths of them seen just once. Source: CD4+ or CD8+ T cells sorted from blood, taken in a trial of the OX40 agonist ivuxolimab. The receptors were gathered from an adult with an advanced solid tumor such as melanoma, head and neck, liver or kidney cancer. Both conserved end residues are part of each CDR3. The order of the fields is clone size, D gene, J gene, V gene, CDR3 protein, CDR3 DNA. D genes are given only for firm matches. The size field is filled for only some rows; it gives once, few, many or a size class.

>NA|TRBD2|TRBJ2-5|TRBV27
CASRAGVVETQYF
TGTGCCAGCAGGGCGGGAGTTGTAGAGACCCAGTACTTC
>NA|NA|TRBJ2-1|TRBV5-4
CASSLAGPPNGEQFF
TGTGCCAGCAGCTTGGCCGGTCCCCCTAATGGGGAGCAGTTCTTC
>NA|TRBD2|TRBJ2-1|TRBV27
CASSFRLAGINEQFF
TGTGCCAGCAGTTTTCGGTTAGCGGGTATCAATGAGCAGTTCTTC
>NA|NA|TRBJ1-4|TRBV11-2
CASRYDPANGKLFF
TGTGCCAGCAGATATGACCCGGCGAATGGAAAACTGTTTTTT
>NA|TRBD1|TRBJ2-7|TRBV5-1
CASSGGTGGIYEQYF
TGCGCCAGCAGTGGTGGGACAGGGGGCATATACGAGCAGTACTTC
>NA|TRBD2|TRBJ2-2|TRBV5-1
CASSPGGANTGELFF
TGCGCCAGCAGCCCGGGGGGGGCGAACACCGGGGAGCTGTTTTTT
>few|TRBD2|TRBJ2-5|TRBV9
CASSPQGAGVGETQYF
TGTGCCAGCAGCCCCCAGGGAGCGGGAGTCGGAGAGACCCAGTACTTC
>NA|NA|TRBJ2-2|TRBV27
CASRFAANTGELFF
TGTGCCAGCAGGTTCGCAGCAAACACCGGGGAGCTGTTTTTT
>NA|NA|TRBJ2-2|TRBV9
CASSVGQMSTGELFF
TGTGCCAGCAGCGTAGGACAGATGAGTACCGGGGAGCTGTTTTTT
>NA|TRBD2|TRBJ2-7|TRBV28
CASIGETSRIYEQYF
TGTGCCAGCATAGGGGAGACTAGCAGAATCTACGAGCAGTACTTC
>NA|NA|TRBJ2-7|TRBV5-1
CASSLRADTYEQYF
TGCGCCAGCAGCTTGAGGGCAGATACCTACGAGCAGTACTTC
>NA|NA|TRBJ1-1|TRBV5-1
CASSLAGGNTEAFF
TGCGCCAGCAGCTTGGCGGGGGGAAACACTGAAGCTTTCTTT
>once|NA|TRBJ2-3|TRBV20-1
CRPTSTDTQYF
TGCAGACCCACTAGCACAGATACGCAGTATTTT
>NA|TRBD1|TRBJ1-3|TRBV30
CAWSWTGGMDTIYF
TGTGCCTGGAGCTGGACAGGGGGCATGGACACCATATATTTT
>once|NA|TRBJ2-3|TRBV10-3
CAIRNMWTQYF
TGTGCCATCAGAAATATGTGGACGCAGTATTTT
>NA|TRBD1|TRBJ2-5|TRBV11-2
CASSSIRNRGRETQYF
TGTGCCAGCAGCTCGATAAGGAACAGGGGGCGAGAGACCCAGTACTTC
>NA|NA|TRBJ2-2|TRBV2
CASNERMNTGELFF
TGTGCCAGCAACGAGCGGATGAACACCGGGGAGCTGTTTTTT
>few|TRBD1|TRBJ1-1|TRBV9
CASSANTGGQAFF
TGTGCCAGCAGCGCCAATACAGGGGGCCAAGCTTTCTTT
>NA|NA|TRBJ2-1|TRBV19
CASSTQGLMAYNEQFF
TGTGCCAGTAGTACTCAGGGACTTATGGCCTACAATGAGCAGTTCTTC
>NA|NA|TRBJ1-4|TRBV18
CASSPDGRGINEKLFF
TGTGCCAGCTCACCAGATGGCAGGGGCATTAATGAAAAACTGTTTTTT
>NA|TRBD2|TRBJ2-2|TRBV30
CAWSLGLGNTGELFF
TGTGCCTGGAGCCTGGGACTAGGTAACACCGGGGAGCTGTTTTTT
>NA|TRBD2|TRBJ2-3|TRBV11-2
CASSSSGLATRGDTQYF
TGTGCCAGCAGCTCTTCGGGACTAGCGACGAGGGGGGATACGCAGTATTTT
>NA|NA|TRBJ1-2|TRBV2
CASSRTVYGYTF
TGTGCCAGCAGTAGGACAGTCTATGGCTACACCTTC
>NA|TRBD2|TRBJ2-2|TRBV11-3
CASSSHLAGFSLDTGELFF
TGTGCCAGCAGCTCCCACCTAGCGGGATTCTCATTGGACACCGGGGAGCTGTTTTTT
>once|NA|TRBJ2-3|TRBV27
CASSPGLRGDTQYF
TGTGCCAGCAGCCCGGGACTCCGGGGGGATACGCAGTATTTT
>NA|TRBD2|TRBJ2-3|TRBV4-2
CASSQVRSAGGSTDTQYF
TGTGCCAGCAGCCAAGTAAGATCCGCGGGAGGTAGCACAGATACGCAGTATTTT
>NA|TRBD1|TRBJ2-7|TRBV28
CASSSPGRTGRVEQYF
TGTGCCAGCAGTTCCCCTGGACGGACAGGGCGCGTAGAGCAGTACTTC
>NA|TRBD2|TRBJ2-2|TRBV27
CASLKNVGRVGELFF
TGTGCCAGCCTTAAGAACGTCGGGAGGGTCGGGGAGCTGTTTTTT
>NA|TRBD1|TRBJ2-6|TRBV18
CASSKTGALGANVLTF
TGTGCCAGCTCAAAGACAGGGGCTTTGGGGGCCAACGTCCTGACTTTC
>NA|NA|TRBJ2-3|TRBV7-2
CASSLRTGHSTDTQYF
TGTGCCAGCAGCTTACGTACGGGACATAGCACAGATACGCAGTATTTT
>NA|NA|TRBJ2-7|TRBV2
CASSRQDLQGSYEQYF
TGTGCCAGCAGTCGTCAGGATTTACAGGGTTCCTACGAGCAGTACTTC
>NA|NA|TRBJ1-4|TRBV28
CASSSSSATNEKLFF
TGTGCCAGCAGCTCCTCGTCCGCAACTAATGAAAAACTGTTTTTT
>NA|NA|TRBJ2-7|TRBV4-1
CASSRDTSIYEQYF
TGCGCCAGCAGCCGAGACACCTCTATCTACGAGCAGTACTTC
>NA|TRBD1|TRBJ2-5|TRBV18
CASSPTGVGETQYF
TGTGCCAGCTCACCCACAGGGGTAGGCGAGACCCAGTACTTC
>NA|TRBD1|TRBJ1-1|TRBV5-1
CASSLPGTGVNTEAFF
TGCGCCAGCAGCTTACCCGGGACAGGGGTCAACACTGAAGCTTTCTTT
>NA|TRBD1|TRBJ2-1|TRBV9
CASSVSGTGVSTTQFF
TGTGCCAGCAGCGTATCCGGGACAGGGGTCTCAACCACGCAGTTCTTC
>NA|NA|TRBJ1-3|TRBV6-1
CASSELGISGNTIYF
TGTGCCAGCAGTGAACTGGGTATCTCTGGAAACACCATATATTTT
>NA|NA|TRBJ2-3|TRBV27
CASSLSNQGRTPSTDTQYF
TGTGCCAGCAGTTTATCGAACCAGGGTCGAACCCCTAGCACAGATACGCAGTATTTT
>NA|NA|TRBJ2-7|TRBV29-1
CSVEASSYEQYF
TGCAGCGTTGAGGCGAGCTCCTACGAGCAGTACTTC
>NA|NA|TRBJ2-3|TRBV5-4
CASKSRTDSTDTQYF
TGTGCCAGCAAATCCCGGACAGATAGCACAGATACGCAGTATTTT